These T cell receptor beta chains were read from a single sample in a study of cytomegalovirus exposure and HLA in healthy donors. Profiled with immunoSEQ multiplex PCR; TCRdb holds only in-frame clones, not every one. The table includes fewer than 150,000 clones, 65% to 80% detected once. Material for sequencing was PBMCs. These receptor sequences come from a woman aged 25 to 39 in good health and CMV-seronegative. CDR3s include the opening cysteine and the closing phenylalanine or tryptophan. Each record gives: clone size, V gene, J gene, D gene, CDR3 protein, CDR3 DNA. The D gene is left open where the match is weak. Expanded clones are given a class, and other clones once, few, many or no size at all.

>-|TRBV28|TRBJ2-6|-
CASSRSGANVLTF
TGTGCCAGCAGTCGCTCTGGGGCCAACGTCCTGACTTTC
>few|TRBV18|TRBJ2-2|-
CASSLRDKTGELFF
TGTGCCAGCTCACTTCGGGACAAGACCGGGGAGCTGTTTTTT
>-|TRBV4-1|TRBJ1-5|TRBD1
CASSQERTGGQPQHF
TGCGCCAGCAGCCAAGAAAGGACAGGGGGTCAGCCCCAGCATTTT
>-|TRBV5-6|TRBJ1-1|-
CASSLPGPDSLEAFF
TGTGCCAGCAGCTTGCCAGGGCCGGATTCCCTTGAAGCTTTCTTT
>-|TRBV6-1|TRBJ1-2|-
CASSDGRGPFYGYTF
TGTGCCAGCAGTGACGGTAGGGGCCCCTTCTATGGCTACACCTTC
>-|TRBV19|TRBJ2-2|TRBD1
CATSTGGHGELFF
TGTGCCACATCGACAGGGGGCCACGGGGAGCTGTTTTTT
>-|TRBV6-6|TRBJ1-1|-
CASSWNRNTEAFF
TGTGCCAGCAGTTGGAACAGGAACACTGAAGCTTTCTTT
>-|TRBV6-1|TRBJ2-1|TRBD1
CASSPTGVGGEQFF
TGTGCCAGCAGTCCAACAGGGGTAGGCGGTGAGCAGTTCTTC
>-|TRBV5-1|TRBJ2-4|-
CASSEAGAGIQYF
TGCGCCAGCAGCGAGGCGGGGGCGGGCATTCAGTACTTC
>-|TRBV6-5|TRBJ1-1|-
CASNYGGGAFF
TGTGCCAGCAACTACGGGGGGGGTGCTTTCTTT
>-|TRBV5-4|TRBJ1-2|-
CASSLPLSGGYTF
TGTGCCAGCAGCTTACCTCTATCCGGTGGCTACACCTTC
>-|TRBV28|TRBJ1-2|-
CASSRGGRYGYTF
TGTGCCAGCAGCAGGGGCGGGCGCTATGGCTACACCTTC
>-|TRBV5-5|TRBJ2-5|-
CASSLELGRETQYF
TGTGCCAGCAGCTTGGAGCTGGGGCGCGAGACCCAGTACTTC
>-|TRBV6-6|TRBJ1-2|TRBD1
CASSPQGQYGYTF
TGTGCCAGCAGTCCCCAGGGACAGTATGGCTACACCTTC
>-|TRBV27|TRBJ1-1|TRBD1
CASTPTGGLTEAFF
TGTGCCAGCACCCCGACAGGGGGCCTTACTGAAGCTTTCTTT
>-|TRBV5-6|TRBJ2-1|TRBD1
CASSLEGTVYNEQFF
TGTGCCAGCAGCTTGGAAGGGACAGTCTACAATGAGCAGTTCTTC
>-|TRBV9|TRBJ2-3|TRBD2
CASSDGGGGDTQYF
TGTGCCAGCAGCGATGGGGGGGGTGGAGATACGCAGTATTTT
>-|TRBV7-2|TRBJ2-5|TRBD2
CASSLGPAGGLIEETQYF
TGTGCCAGCAGCTTAGGTCCAGCGGGGGGCCTGATCGAAGAGACCCAGTACTTC
>-|TRBV28|TRBJ2-3|-
CASTPLGRITDTQYF
TGTGCCAGCACCCCATTGGGCAGAATCACAGATACGCAGTATTTT
>-|TRBV5-1|TRBJ2-2|TRBD1
CASSSTGTGNTGELFF
TGCGCCAGCAGCTCGACCGGGACAGGGAACACCGGGGAGCTGTTTTTT
>-|TRBV11-2|TRBJ1-1|TRBD1
CASSLVQQGAEAFF
TGTGCCAGCAGCTTAGTACAACAGGGGGCTGAAGCTTTCTTT
>-|TRBV7-6|TRBJ2-2|TRBD1
CASSLTGGTGELFF
TGTGCCAGCAGCTTAACAGGGGGGACCGGGGAGCTGTTTTTT
>-|TRBV5-4|TRBJ2-1|TRBD2
CASSSPTPTSGLNNEQFF
TGTGCCAGCAGCTCGCCAACCCCTACTAGCGGACTAAACAATGAGCAGTTCTTC
>-|TRBV2|TRBJ2-1|-
CASVGLGGAQFF
TGTGCCAGCGTGGGGTTGGGGGGGGCGCAGTTCTTC
>-|TRBV6-1|TRBJ2-3|-
CASSDLQGRFTDTQYF
TGTGCCAGCAGTGATTTACAGGGCCGGTTCACAGATACGCAGTATTTT
>-|TRBV28|TRBJ2-5|-
CASSSQTTYKGEETQYF
TGTGCCAGCAGTTCCCAGACAACCTACAAGGGGGAAGAGACCCAGTACTTC
>-|TRBV28|TRBJ1-1|TRBD1
CASSPGTDYEAFF
TGTGCCAGCAGTCCAGGGACAGACTATGAAGCTTTCTTT
>-|TRBV28|TRBJ2-1|TRBD2
CASRYGGGSYNEQFF
TGTGCCAGCAGGTACGGGGGGGGCTCCTACAATGAGCAGTTCTTC
>once|TRBV5-5|TRBJ2-2|-
CASSSRKGELFF
TGTGCCAGCAGCTCCAGGAAAGGGGAGCTGTTTTTT
>-|TRBV28|TRBJ2-1|TRBD2
CASGAGGPYNEQFF
TGTGCCAGCGGAGCGGGGGGCCCCTACAATGAGCAGTTCTTC
>once|TRBV28|TRBJ2-7|TRBD2
CASSLLGLAEIYEQYF
TGTGCCAGCAGTTTATTGGGACTAGCGGAGATCTACGAGCAGTACTTC
>few|TRBV9|TRBJ1-6|TRBD1
CASSNSGTANSPLHF
TGTGCCAGCAGCAATTCCGGGACAGCTAATTCACCCCTCCACTTT
>-|TRBV28|TRBJ1-5|-
CASTLGGGNQPQHF
TGTGCCAGCACCCTCGGCGGGGGAAATCAGCCCCAGCATTTT
>-|TRBV7-2|TRBJ1-6|-
CASSWGTEGNSPLHF
TGTGCCAGCAGCTGGGGGACGGAGGGGAATTCACCCCTCCACTTT
>-|TRBV7-9|TRBJ1-2|-
CSSSLGSGGEGYGYTF
TGTTCCAGCAGCTTAGGATCGGGGGGCGAAGGCTATGGCTACACCTTC
>few|TRBV29-1|TRBJ1-6|TRBD1
CSVRTGLNNSPLHF
TGCAGCGTTCGGACAGGCCTTAATAATTCACCCCTCCACTTT
>once|TRBV2|TRBJ1-6|-
CASSSQGPNSPLHF
TGTGCCAGCAGTTCCCAGGGGCCTAATTCACCCCTCCACTTT